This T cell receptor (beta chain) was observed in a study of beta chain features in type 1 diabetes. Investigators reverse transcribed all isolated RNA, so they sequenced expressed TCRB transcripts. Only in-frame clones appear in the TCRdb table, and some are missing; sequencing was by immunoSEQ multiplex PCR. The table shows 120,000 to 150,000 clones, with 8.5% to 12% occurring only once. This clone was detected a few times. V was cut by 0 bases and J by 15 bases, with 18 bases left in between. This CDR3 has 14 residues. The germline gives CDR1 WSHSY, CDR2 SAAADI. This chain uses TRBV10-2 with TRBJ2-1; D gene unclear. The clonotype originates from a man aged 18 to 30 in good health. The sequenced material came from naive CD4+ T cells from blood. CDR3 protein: CASSESKRLIGRFF. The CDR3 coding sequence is TGCGCCAGCAGTGAGTCGAAGAGGCTGATTGGCCGGTTCTTC.